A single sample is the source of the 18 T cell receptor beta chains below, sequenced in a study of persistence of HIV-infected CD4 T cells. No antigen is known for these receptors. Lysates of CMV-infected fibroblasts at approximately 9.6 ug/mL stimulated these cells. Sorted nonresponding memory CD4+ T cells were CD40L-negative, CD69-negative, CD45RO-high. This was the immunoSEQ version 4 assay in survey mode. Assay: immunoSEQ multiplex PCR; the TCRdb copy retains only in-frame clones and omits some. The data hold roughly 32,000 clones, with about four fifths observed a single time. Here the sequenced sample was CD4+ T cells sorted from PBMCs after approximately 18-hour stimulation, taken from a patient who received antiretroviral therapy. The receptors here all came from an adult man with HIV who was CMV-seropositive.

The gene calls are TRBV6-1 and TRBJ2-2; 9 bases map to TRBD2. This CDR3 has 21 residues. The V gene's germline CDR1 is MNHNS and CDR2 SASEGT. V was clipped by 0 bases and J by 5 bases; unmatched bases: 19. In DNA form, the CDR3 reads TGTGCCAGCAGTGAAGCTACCACCCCTCGGCGGGGGGGCTCTAATACCGGGGAGCTGTTTTTT. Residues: CASSEATTPRRGGSNTGELFF.

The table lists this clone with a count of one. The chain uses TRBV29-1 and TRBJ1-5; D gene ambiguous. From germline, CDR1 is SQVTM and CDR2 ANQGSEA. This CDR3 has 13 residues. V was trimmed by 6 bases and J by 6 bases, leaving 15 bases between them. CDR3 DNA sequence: TGCAGCGTCAGAGACTGGATTGGTCAGCCCCAGCATTTT. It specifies CSVRDWIGQPQHF.

CDR3 in amino acids: CATSWVGGGQETQYF. CDR3 sequence (DNA): TGTGCCACCTCGTGGGTGGGAGGTGGCCAAGAGACCCAGTACTTC. The rearrangement joins TRBV10-3 to TRBJ2-5; D is perhaps TRBD2 (6 bases). The germline V and J ends were trimmed by 10 bases and 1 base, with 19 bases remaining between them. This CDR3 region has 15 residues. Germline V lookup: CDR1 ENHRY, CDR2 SYGVKD.

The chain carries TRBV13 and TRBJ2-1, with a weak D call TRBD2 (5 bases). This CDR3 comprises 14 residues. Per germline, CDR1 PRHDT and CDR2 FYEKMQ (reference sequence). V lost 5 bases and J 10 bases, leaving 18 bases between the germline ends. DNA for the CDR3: TGTGCCAGCAGCCCCCGGACGGGGTTAAGAGAGCAGTTCTTC. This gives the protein CASSPRTGLREQFF.

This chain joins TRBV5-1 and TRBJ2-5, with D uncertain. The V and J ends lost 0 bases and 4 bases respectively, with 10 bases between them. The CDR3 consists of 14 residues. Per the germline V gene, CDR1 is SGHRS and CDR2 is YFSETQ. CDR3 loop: CASSLVGGGETQYF. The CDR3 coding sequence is TGCGCCAGCAGCTTGGTAGGCGGTGGAGAGACCCAGTACTTC.

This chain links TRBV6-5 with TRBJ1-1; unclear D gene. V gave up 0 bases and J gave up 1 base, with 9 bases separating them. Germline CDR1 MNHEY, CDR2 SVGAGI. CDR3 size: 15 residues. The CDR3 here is CASSYSTQANTEAFF. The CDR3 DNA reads TGTGCCAGCAGTTACTCGACGCAGGCGAACACTGAAGCTTTCTTT.

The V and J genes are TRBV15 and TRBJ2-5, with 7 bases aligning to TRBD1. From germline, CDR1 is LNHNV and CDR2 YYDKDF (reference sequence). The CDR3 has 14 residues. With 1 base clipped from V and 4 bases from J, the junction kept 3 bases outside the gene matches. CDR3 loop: CATSRAGQRETQYF. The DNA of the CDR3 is TGTGCCACCAGCAGAGCGGGACAGCGAGAGACCCAGTACTTC.

The CDR3 DNA is TGCGCCAGCAGCCAAGATAAGACATGGTACAATGAGCAGTTCTTC. Translated, it gives CASSQDKTWYNEQFF. The rearrangement links TRBV4-3 to TRBJ2-1; the D is unclear. Germline CDR1 reads LGHNA; CDR2 reads YSLEER. This CDR3 spans 15 amino acids. V was trimmed by 0 bases and J by 4 bases, leaving 10 bases between them.

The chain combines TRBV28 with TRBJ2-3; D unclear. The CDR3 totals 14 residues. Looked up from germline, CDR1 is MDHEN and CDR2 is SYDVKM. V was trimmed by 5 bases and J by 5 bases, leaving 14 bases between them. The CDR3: CASSGRVVRDTQYF. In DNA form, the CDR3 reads TGTGCCAGCAGTGGACGGGTCGTCCGAGATACGCAGTATTTT.

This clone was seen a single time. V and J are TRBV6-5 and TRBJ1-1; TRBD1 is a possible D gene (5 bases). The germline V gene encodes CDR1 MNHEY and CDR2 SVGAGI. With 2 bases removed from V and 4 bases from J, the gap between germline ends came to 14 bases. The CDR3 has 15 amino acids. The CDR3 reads CASSYPGTGITEAFF. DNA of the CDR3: TGTGCCAGCAGTTACCCCGGGACCGGGATCACTGAAGCTTTCTTT.

The CDR3 nucleotides read TGTGCCACCATCACAGGGAGGGCTGAAGCTTTCTTT. Translating it yields CATITGRAEAFF. The chain is built from TRBV6-5 and TRBJ1-1, with D possibly matching TRBD1 (6 bases). Trimming took 10 bases from V and 6 from J, leaving 15 bases between them. This CDR3 is built from 12 residues. Germline V gives CDR1 MNHEY, CDR2 SVGAGI.

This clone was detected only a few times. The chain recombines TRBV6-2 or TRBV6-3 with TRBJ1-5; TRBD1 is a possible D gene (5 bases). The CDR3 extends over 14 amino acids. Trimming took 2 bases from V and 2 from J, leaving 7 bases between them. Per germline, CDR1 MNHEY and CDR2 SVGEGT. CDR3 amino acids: CASSYARGNQPQHF. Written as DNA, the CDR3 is TGTGCCAGCAGTTACGCCAGGGGCAATCAGCCCCAGCATTTT.

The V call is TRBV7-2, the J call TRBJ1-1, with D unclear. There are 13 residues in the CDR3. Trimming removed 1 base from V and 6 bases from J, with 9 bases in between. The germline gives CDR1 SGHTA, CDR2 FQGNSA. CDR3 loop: CASSLDYSSEAFF. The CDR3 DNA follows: TGTGCCAGCAGCTTAGATTACAGCTCTGAAGCTTTCTTT.

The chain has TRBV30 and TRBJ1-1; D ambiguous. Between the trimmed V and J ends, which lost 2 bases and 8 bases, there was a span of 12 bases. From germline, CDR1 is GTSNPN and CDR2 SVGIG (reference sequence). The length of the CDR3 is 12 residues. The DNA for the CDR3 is TGTGCCTGGAGTCCTTTTGGGAGGGAAGCTTTCTTT. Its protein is CAWSPFGREAFF.

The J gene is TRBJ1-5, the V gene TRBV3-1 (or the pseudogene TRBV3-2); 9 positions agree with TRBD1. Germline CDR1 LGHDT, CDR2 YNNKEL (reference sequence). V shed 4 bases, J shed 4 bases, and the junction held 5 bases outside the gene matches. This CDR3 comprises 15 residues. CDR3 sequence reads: CASSPDRGTNQPQHF. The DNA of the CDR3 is TGTGCCAGCAGCCCGGACAGGGGAACTAATCAGCCCCAGCATTTT.

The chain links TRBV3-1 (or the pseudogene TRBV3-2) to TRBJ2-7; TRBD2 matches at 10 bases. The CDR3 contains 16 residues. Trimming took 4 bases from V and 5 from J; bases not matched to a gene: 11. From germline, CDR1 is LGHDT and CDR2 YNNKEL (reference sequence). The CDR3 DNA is TGTGCCAGCAGCCGGGCGAGCGGGGGGGCGAGAAACGAGCAGTACTTC. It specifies CASSRASGGARNEQYF.

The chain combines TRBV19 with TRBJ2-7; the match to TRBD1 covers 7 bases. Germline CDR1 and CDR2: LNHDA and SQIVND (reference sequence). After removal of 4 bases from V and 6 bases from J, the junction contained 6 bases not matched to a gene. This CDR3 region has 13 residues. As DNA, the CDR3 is TGTGCCAGTAGTACCGGGACAGTAACCGAGCAGTACTTC. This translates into CASSTGTVTEQYF.

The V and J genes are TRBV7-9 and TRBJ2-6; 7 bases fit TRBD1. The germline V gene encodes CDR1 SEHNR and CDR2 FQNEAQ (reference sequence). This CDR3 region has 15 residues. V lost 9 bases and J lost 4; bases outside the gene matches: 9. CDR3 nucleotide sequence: TGTGCCAGGGACAGGATAGTGGCCGGGGCCAACGTCCTGACTTTC. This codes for CARDRIVAGANVLTF.